This TCR beta chain came from a study of blood T cell repertoires in COVID-19. At the level of the study: COVID-19 samples, acute and convalescent, were from the United States, Italy and Spain. Nucleic acid was either cDNA or gDNA, and it came from T cells, B-cell-depleted T cells, or PBMCs.

Per the authors' pipeline: It was from reference gene primer amplification that nucleated cell counts were estimated. Sequencing was performed with immunoSEQ multiplex PCR; in TCRdb, only in-frame clones are kept and a portion is missing. V and J calls and clone size are those listed in that table; D and trimming were worked out from the DNA. The sample consists of approximately 260,000 clones, approximately 83% of them appearing once. The CDR3 totals 14 residues. V lost 4 bases to trimming and J lost 4 bases; unmatched junction nucleotides: 7. The germline gives CDR1 WSHSY, CDR2 SAAADI. Sequencing was carried out using peripheral blood. The chain couples TRBV10-2 to TRBJ2-7, with 7 positions matching TRBD1. The origin of this receptor is a woman in her seventies with acute or convalescent COVID-19. This CDR3 is CASSAPGQTYEQYF. The CDR3 coding sequence is TGCGCCAGCAGTGCTCCGGGACAGACTTACGAGCAGTACTTC.